Presented here are 12 T cell receptor beta chains from one specimen sequenced in a study of cytomegalovirus exposure and HLA in healthy donors. With 60 Vbeta and 13 Jbeta primers, the PCR was carried out. Method: immunoSEQ multiplex PCR; TCRdb's copy keeps in-frame clones and lacks some. Found here are approximately 110,000 clones, around 74% of them singletons; the top ten hold around 5%. What was sequenced was PBMCs. These receptors came from a man aged 25-45 years in good health and CMV-seropositive.

The CDR3 protein is CASSSEQGLGADTQYF. In DNA, the CDR3 is TGTGCCAGCAGCTCAGAACAGGGTCTCGGGGCAGATACGCAGTATTTT. The rearrangement joins TRBV9 to TRBJ2-3; TRBD1 is a possible D gene (6 bases). Trimming removed 4 bases at V and 4 bases at J, with 19 bases between. Looked up from germline, CDR1 is SGDLS and CDR2 is YYNGEE. There are 16 residues in the CDR3.

V gene TRBV5-6 combines with J gene TRBJ2-7, with TRBD1 matching 9 bases. This CDR3 has 12 residues. Germline V gene sequence: CDR1 SGHDT, CDR2 YYEEEE. Losses at the gene ends were 4 bases for V and 6 bases for J; bases not matched to a gene: 2. CDR3 nucleotides: TGTGCCAGCAGCGTGACAGGGGGCGAGCAGTACTTC. Its protein is CASSVTGGEQYF.

The chain joins TRBV7-6 to TRBJ2-7; possible D gene TRBD2, 6 bases. The length of the CDR3 is 14 residues. CDR1 is SGHVS, CDR2 FNYEAQ, per germline. V lost 1 base to trimming and J lost 5 bases, with 12 bases between them. The CDR3 coding sequence is TGTGCCAGCAGCTTAGACAGTAGCGGCCACGAGCAGTACTTC. Protein: CASSLDSSGHEQYF.

The V gene is TRBV5-1, the J gene TRBJ2-3; possibly TRBD2 for D (6 bases). Germline assignment: CDR1 SGHRS and CDR2 YFSETQ. Deletions cut 4 bases from V and 4 bases from J, with 13 bases between. The CDR3 length is 14 residues. The CDR3 sequence is CASSPAGGADTQYF. CDR3 sequence (DNA): TGCGCCAGCAGCCCGGCCGGCGGGGCAGATACGCAGTATTTT.

The gene calls are TRBV5-6 and TRBJ2-5, with unresolved D. With 5 bases removed from V and 0 bases from J, the gap between germline ends came to 8 bases. Germline CDR1 SGHDT, CDR2 YYEEEE. The CDR3 runs to 13 residues. The CDR3 DNA is TGTGCCAGCAGGGCTAGTTACCAAGAGACCCAGTACTTC. Encoded protein: CASRASYQETQYF.

This chain connects TRBV12-5 to TRBJ2-5, with a weak D call TRBD1 (6 bases). In germline, CDR1 is LGHNT, CDR2 FRNRAP. V was shortened by 3 bases and J by 1 base, with 9 bases between the two germline ends. The CDR3 is made up of 14 amino acids. CDR3 DNA: TGTGCTAGTGGTTTTGGACAGACCCAAGAGACCCAGTACTTC. It is translated as CASGFGQTQETQYF. Together with reference TRBV12-5 and TRBJ2-5, the CDR3 gives the full variable domain: DARVTQTPRHKVTEMGQEVTMRCQPILGHNTVFWYRQTMMQGLELLAYFRNRAPLDDSGMPKDRFSAEMPDATLATLKIQPSEPRDSAVYFCASGFGQTQETQYFGPGTRLLVL.

This rearrangement joins TRBV7-6 to TRBJ1-3; D gene uncertain. This CDR3 is built from 16 residues. V was shortened by 5 bases and J by 2 bases, with 16 bases between the two germline ends. From germline, CDR1 is SGHVS and CDR2 FNYEAQ. CDR3 nucleotides: TGTGCCAGCAGCCCCAGCCCTAGCTGGGCTGGAAACACCATATATTTT. Translation: CASSPSPSWAGNTIYF.

J is TRBJ2-3 and V is TRBV7-9; 13 bases fit TRBD2. V lost 5 bases to trimming and J lost 3 bases; unmatched junction nucleotides: 2. Looked up from germline, CDR1 is SEHNR and CDR2 is FQNEAQ (reference sequence). CDR3 length equals 15 residues. CDR3 region: CASSLGLAGTDTQYF. DNA for the CDR3: TGTGCCAGCAGCCTGGGACTAGCGGGAACAGATACGCAGTATTTT.

V usage is TRBV7-9 and J usage is TRBJ2-2; D is uncertain. This CDR3 comprises 13 residues. V lost 4 bases, J lost 5 bases, and 8 bases lay in between. The germline V gene has CDR1 SEHNR and CDR2 FQNEAQ (reference sequence). The CDR3 loop is CASSSERTGELFF. Here the CDR3 DNA reads TGTGCCAGCAGCTCGGAGAGGACCGGGGAGCTGTTTTTT.

This clone showed up just once. This chain connects TRBV25-1 to TRBJ2-2; weak D call: TRBD2 (6 bases). Germline values: CDR1 MGHDK, CDR2 SYGVNS. The CDR3 sequence is 15 residues long. V gave up 2 bases and J gave up 3 bases, with 10 bases separating them. The CDR3 sequence is CASSEQGLDTGELFF. The CDR3 DNA follows: TGTGCCAGCAGTGAACAGGGACTGGACACCGGGGAGCTGTTTTTT.

V and J are TRBV30 and TRBJ2-3; 10 positions match TRBD2. The CDR3 sequence is 14 residues long. With 3 bases clipped from V and 6 bases from J, the junction kept 6 bases outside the gene matches. Germline V gene lookup returns CDR1 GTSNPN and CDR2 SVGIG (reference sequence). CDR3 in DNA: TGTGCCTGGAGCCTCAGCGGGGGGGCCGATACGCAGTATTTT. Its translation is CAWSLSGGADTQYF.

The chain couples TRBV7-3 to TRBJ2-1; 7 bases map to TRBD1. The CDR3 is made up of 15 amino acids. CDR1 is SGHTA and CDR2 is FQGTGA in the germline V gene. Trimming at V came to 5 bases and at J to 2 bases, leaving 6 bases not matched to a gene. The CDR3 protein is CASSLRQGTYNEQFF. CDR3 DNA: TGTGCCAGCAGCCTTAGACAGGGCACCTACAATGAGCAGTTCTTC.